This T cell receptor beta chain was identified during a study of shared clonotypes between healthy human individuals. Sequenced by immunoSEQ multiplex PCR; TCRdb stores in-frame clones only, minus some. The table records 2 million to 3 million clones, roughly nine tenths of them present only once. Germline V gene sequence: CDR1 SGDLS, CDR2 YYNGEE. This CDR3 has 13 residues. V shed 0 bases and J shed 2 bases, with 5 bases lying between them. V usage is TRBV9 and J usage is TRBJ2-5; no firm D call. This clonotype originated in a man between 18 and 35 years old in good health. Source material: naive CD4+ T cells sorted from blood. As to subset: CD45RA+ positively selected. In DNA, the CDR3 is TGTGCCAGCAGCGTAGACGGTCAAGAGACCCAGTACTTC. Encoded protein: CASSVDGQETQYF.